This T cell receptor beta chain was found in a study of early stage breast cancer tumors. Study-level information: Most invasive tumors, about 70% of the 16, were ER+/PR+/HER2-. Each sample averaged around 10-fold read coverage.

Germline V gene data show CDR1 as LNHDA and CDR2 as SQIVND (reference sequence). The CDR3 runs 15 residues. The V and J ends lost 3 bases and 8 bases respectively, with 17 bases between them. Points from the study as a whole: Compared with adjacent normal breast, tumors showed about 2.4-fold denser, more clonal T cells. Tumor and normal breast were distinguished via blood comparison in 14 of 16 patients.

Sequencing was performed with immunoSEQ multiplex PCR; in TCRdb, only in-frame clones are kept and a portion is missing. The data show more than 55,000 clones, with around three quarters seen just once and approximately 3.6% held by the top ten. A remark on this clone: Its antigen is undetermined.

The chain carries TRBV19 and TRBJ2-1, with D perhaps TRBD2 (6 bases). This TCR derives from a young adult with breast cancer. The sequencing input was blood. This CDR3 is CASSIGQGGLDEQFF. In DNA form, the CDR3 reads TGTGCCAGTAGTATTGGGCAGGGAGGCTTGGATGAGCAGTTCTTC.